This T cell receptor (beta chain) appears in the sequencing data of a study of blood T cell repertoires in COVID-19. In the study overall: From the United States, Italy and Spain came samples of acute and convalescent COVID-19. T cells, B-cell-depleted T cells, or PBMCs supplied cDNA or gDNA.

Germline V lookup: CDR1 GTSNPN, CDR2 SVGIG (reference sequence). The CDR3 totals 12 residues. V dropped 1 base and J dropped 4 bases, with 7 bases sitting between them. Original processing methods: Cell counts per sample came from amplifying reference gene primers. Produced via immunoSEQ multiplex PCR; TCRdb's table is partial and in-frame only. The V and J calls and clone size come from that table; D and trimming were worked out from the DNA. This sample has about 320,000 clones; around 80% occur once, and the top ten carry 1.2%. The rearrangement links TRBV30 to TRBJ1-2; D uncertain. The clonotype originates from a woman aged 45-59 years with acute or convalescent COVID-19. Specimen: peripheral blood. The CDR3 reads CAWSASFYGYTF. The CDR3 bases are TGTGCCTGGAGTGCAAGCTTCTATGGCTACACCTTC.